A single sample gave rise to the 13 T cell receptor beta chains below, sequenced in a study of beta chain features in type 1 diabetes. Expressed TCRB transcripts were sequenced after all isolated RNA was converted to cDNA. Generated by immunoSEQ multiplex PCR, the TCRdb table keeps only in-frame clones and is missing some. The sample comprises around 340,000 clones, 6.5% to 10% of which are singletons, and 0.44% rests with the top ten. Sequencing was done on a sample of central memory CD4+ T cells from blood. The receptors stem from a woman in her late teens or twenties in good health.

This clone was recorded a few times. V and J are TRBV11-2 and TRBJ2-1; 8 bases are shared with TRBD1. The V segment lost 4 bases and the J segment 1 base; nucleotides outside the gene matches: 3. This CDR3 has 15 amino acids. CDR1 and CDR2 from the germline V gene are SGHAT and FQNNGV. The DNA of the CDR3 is TGTGCCAGCAGCTCTGGACAGGGATCCTACAATGAGCAGTTCTTC. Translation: CASSSGQGSYNEQFF.

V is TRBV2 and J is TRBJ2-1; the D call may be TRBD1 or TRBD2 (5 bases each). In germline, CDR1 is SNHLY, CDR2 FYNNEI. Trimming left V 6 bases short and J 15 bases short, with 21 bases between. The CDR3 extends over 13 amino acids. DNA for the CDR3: TGTGCCAGCAGGAGGGTTGGGGCCTCCCGAGCGTTCTTC. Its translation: CASRRVGASRAFF.

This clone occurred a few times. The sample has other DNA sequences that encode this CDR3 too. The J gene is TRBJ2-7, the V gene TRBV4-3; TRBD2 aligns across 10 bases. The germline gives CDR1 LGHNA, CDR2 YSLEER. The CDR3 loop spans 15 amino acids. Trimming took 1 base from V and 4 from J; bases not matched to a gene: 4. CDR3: CASSQGLAGVYEQYF. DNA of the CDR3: TGCGCCAGCAGCCAAGGTCTAGCGGGAGTGTACGAGCAGTACTTC.

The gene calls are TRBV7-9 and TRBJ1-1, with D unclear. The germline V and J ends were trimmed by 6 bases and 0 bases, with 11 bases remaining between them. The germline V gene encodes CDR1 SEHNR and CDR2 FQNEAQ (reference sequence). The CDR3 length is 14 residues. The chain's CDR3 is CASSGNGVNTEAFF. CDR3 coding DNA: TGTGCCAGCAGTGGGAACGGAGTGAACACTGAAGCTTTCTTT.

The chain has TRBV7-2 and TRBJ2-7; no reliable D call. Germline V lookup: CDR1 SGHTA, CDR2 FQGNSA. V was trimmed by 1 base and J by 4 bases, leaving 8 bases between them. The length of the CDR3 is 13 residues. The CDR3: CASSLVTVYEQYF. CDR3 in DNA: TGTGCCAGCAGCTTAGTAACCGTATACGAGCAGTACTTC.

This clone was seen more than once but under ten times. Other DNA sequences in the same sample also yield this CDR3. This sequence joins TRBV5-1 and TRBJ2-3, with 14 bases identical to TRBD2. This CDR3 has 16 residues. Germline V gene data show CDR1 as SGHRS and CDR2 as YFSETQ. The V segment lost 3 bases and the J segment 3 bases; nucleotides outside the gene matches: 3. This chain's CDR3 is CASSSGLAGVTDTQYF. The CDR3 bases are TGCGCCAGCAGCTCGGGACTAGCGGGAGTAACAGATACGCAGTATTTT.

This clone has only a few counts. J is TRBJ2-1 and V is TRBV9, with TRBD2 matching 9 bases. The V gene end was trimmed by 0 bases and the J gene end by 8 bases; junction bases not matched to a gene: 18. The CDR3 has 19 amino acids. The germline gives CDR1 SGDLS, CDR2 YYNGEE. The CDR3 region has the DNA TGTGCCAGCAGCGTAGAGGTAGGCGGGCGGGAGGGCCTGCGGGATGAGCAGTTCTTC. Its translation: CASSVEVGGREGLRDEQFF.

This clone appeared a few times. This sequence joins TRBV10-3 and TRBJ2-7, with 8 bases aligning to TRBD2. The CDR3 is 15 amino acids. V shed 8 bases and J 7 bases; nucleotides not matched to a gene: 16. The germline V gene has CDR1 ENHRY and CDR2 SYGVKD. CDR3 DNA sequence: TGTGCCATCGGCGGGGCGGCGGGAGGCTTGGGGGAGCAGTACTTC. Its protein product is CAIGGAAGGLGEQYF.

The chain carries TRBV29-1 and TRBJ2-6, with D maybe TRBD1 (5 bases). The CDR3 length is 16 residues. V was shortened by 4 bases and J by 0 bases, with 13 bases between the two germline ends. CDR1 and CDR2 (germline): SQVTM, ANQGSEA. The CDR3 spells CSVVTSGISGANVLTF. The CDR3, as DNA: TGCAGCGTTGTCACGTCAGGGATCTCTGGGGCCAACGTCCTGACTTTC.

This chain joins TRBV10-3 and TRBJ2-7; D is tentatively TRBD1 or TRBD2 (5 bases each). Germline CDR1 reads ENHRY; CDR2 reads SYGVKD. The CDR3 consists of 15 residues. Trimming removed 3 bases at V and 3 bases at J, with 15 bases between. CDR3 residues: CAISDPVGTSYEQYF. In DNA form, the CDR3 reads TGTGCCATCAGTGACCCGGTGGGGACGAGCTACGAGCAGTACTTC.

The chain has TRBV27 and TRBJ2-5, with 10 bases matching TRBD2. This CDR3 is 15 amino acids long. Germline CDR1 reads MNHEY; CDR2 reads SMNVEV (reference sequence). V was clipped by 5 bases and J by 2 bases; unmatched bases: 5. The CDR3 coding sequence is TGTGCCAGCAGTATACTAGCGGGGAGACAAGAGACCCAGTACTTC. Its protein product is CASSILAGRQETQYF.

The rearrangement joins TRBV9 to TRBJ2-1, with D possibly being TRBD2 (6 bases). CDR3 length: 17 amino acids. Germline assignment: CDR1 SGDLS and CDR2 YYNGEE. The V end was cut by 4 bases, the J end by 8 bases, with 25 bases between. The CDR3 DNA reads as TGTGCCAGCAGCCCGAGAGGGGATAGCGGAATGAGGGATGAGCAGTTCTTC. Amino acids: CASSPRGDSGMRDEQFF.

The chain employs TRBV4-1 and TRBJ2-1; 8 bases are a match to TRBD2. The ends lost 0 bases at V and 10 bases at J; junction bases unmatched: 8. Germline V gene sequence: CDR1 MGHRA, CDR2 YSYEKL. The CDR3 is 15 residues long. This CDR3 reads CASSQEPGGVWEQFF. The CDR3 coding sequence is TGCGCCAGCAGCCAAGAACCGGGAGGGGTTTGGGAGCAGTTCTTC.